This TCR beta chain was recorded in a study of Graves' ophthalmopathy and Graves' hyperthyroidism. Study-level findings and limits: At around 70% sensitivity and about 72% specificity, the model predicted progression of the ophthalmopathy. For separating ophthalmopathy from stable hyperthyroidism, a 13-signature model gave around 86% sensitivity and approximately 80% specificity.

From RNA, the CDR3 regions of TCR beta chains were amplified and sequenced. Investigators did first-round RT-PCR with HTBI primers, then second-round multiplex PCR. TCRdb re-analysed the multiplex PCR reads in MiXCR, keeping a single row per CDR3 protein. The table records about 550,000 distinct CDR3 sequences, about two fifths of them present only once. Comment on this clonotype: Antigen specificity is unknown.

CDR3 length: 15 residues. Germline V gene data show CDR1 as SEHNR and CDR2 as FQNEAQ (reference sequence). Hyperthyroidism was new, under 2 months, in patients aged 18 to 65. Clinicians diagnosed using symptoms, serum thyroxine, TRAb, thyroid ultrasound and orbital computed tomography. Sequencing used peripheral blood or thyroid tissue (not recorded which). The chain carries TRBV7-9 and TRBJ2-7, with 8 bases aligning to TRBD2. TRBJ2-1 matches the DNA end more closely, so the J call is doubtful. The clonotype originates from an adult man with Graves' hyperthyroidism. CDR3: CASSLMAGGGNEQFF. In DNA, the CDR3 is TGTGCCAGCAGCTTAATGGCGGGAGGCGGTAATGAGCAGTTCTTC.